The clone carrying this T cell receptor beta chain was found a few times. The target antigen is unknown. The source of the sample is a study of OX40 agonist ivuxolimab in advanced cancers. The length of the CDR3 is 10 residues. Germline CDR1 reads DFQATT; CDR2 reads SNEGSKA (reference sequence). V gave up 4 bases and J gave up 5 bases, with 5 bases separating them. Overall study findings and caveats: Clones of CD4+ and CD8+ blood T cells grew by week 6 at doses of 0.1 to 3.0 mg/kg. Specificity for antigen went undetermined in the expanded peripheral T cells.

Data came from immunoSEQ multiplex PCR; TCRdb stores just in-frame clones and leaves some out. The sample records 71,000 or so clones, about 81% being singletons. The chain recombines TRBV20-1 with TRBJ1-2; D is ambiguous. The clonotype comes from an adult with an advanced solid tumor such as melanoma, head and neck, liver or kidney cancer. The sequenced sample was CD4+ or CD8+ T cells sorted from blood, obtained in a trial of the OX40 agonist ivuxolimab. CDR3 sequence reads: CSAKPYGYTF. The CDR3 nucleotides read TGCAGTGCTAAGCCATATGGCTACACCTTC.